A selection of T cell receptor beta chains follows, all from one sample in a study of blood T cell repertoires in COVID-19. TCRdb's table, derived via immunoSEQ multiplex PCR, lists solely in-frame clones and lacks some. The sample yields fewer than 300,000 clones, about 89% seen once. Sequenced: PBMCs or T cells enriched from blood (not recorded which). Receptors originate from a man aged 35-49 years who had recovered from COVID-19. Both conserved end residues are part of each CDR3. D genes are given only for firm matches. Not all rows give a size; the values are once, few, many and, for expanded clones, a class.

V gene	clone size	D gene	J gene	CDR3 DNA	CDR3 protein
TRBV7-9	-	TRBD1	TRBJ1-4	TGTGCCAGCAGCCTAGCCGGGACAGGGGGCTTAACTAATGAAAAACTGTTTTTT	CASSLAGTGGLTNEKLFF
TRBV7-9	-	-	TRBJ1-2	TGTGCCAGCAGCTTACCTATCGGGTTGTTAACCTTC	CASSLPIGLLTF
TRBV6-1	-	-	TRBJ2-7	TGTGCCAGCAGTGCACGGGACTCGGGTCGTGTGGTTTACGAGCAGTACTTC	CASSARDSGRVVYEQYF
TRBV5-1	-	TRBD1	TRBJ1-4	TGCGCCAGCAGCTTCACCCCTCATGGGACAGGGGAAGAAAAACTGTTTTTT	CASSFTPHGTGEEKLFF
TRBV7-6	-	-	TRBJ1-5	TGTGCCAGCAGCTTAAGCGGGCAGGCTGGCAATCAGCCCCAGCATTTT	CASSLSGQAGNQPQHF
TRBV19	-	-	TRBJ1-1	TGTGCCAGCCATACTGAAAGGCGCGGGAACACTGAAGCTTTCTTT	CASHTERRGNTEAFF
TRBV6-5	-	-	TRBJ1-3	TGTGCCAGCAGCCCCGGTCCACTCTCTGGAAACACCATATATTTT	CASSPGPLSGNTIYF
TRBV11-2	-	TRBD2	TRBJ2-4	TGTGCCAGCAGCTTATTGCCTCTCCGGGGGGGCCAGGGCAAAAACATTCAGTACTTC	CASSLLPLRGGQGKNIQYF
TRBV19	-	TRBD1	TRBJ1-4	TGTGCCAGTAGTATGGACAGGGCGGGTGAAAAACTGTTTTTT	CASSMDRAGEKLFF
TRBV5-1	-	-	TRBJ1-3	TGCGCCAGCAGCTTGGACAGGTTAGCCTCTGGAAACACCATATATTTT	CASSLDRLASGNTIYF
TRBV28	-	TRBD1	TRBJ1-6	TGTGCCATACAGGGGCCCTTAGCTAGTTATAATTCACCCCTCCACTTT	CAIQGPLASYNSPLHF
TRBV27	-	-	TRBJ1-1	TGTGCCAGCAGCCAACAGGTCCTGAACACTGAAGCTTTCTTT	CASSQQVLNTEAFF
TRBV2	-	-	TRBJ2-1	TGTGCCAGCAGTGGTACTAGAGGAGGTCTTGGTGAGCAGTTCTTC	CASSGTRGGLGEQFF
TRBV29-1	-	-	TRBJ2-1	TGCAGCGCCGTGGGGACACCCTACAATGAGCAGTTCTTC	CSAVGTPYNEQFF
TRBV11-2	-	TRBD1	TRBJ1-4	TGTGCCAGCAGCCAAGGGGACAGGGGTTCTGAAAAACTGTTTTTT	CASSQGDRGSEKLFF
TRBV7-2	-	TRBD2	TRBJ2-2	TGTGCCAGCAGCTTTACTAGCGGGAAATCGGGCGGGGAGCTGTTTTTT	CASSFTSGKSGGELFF
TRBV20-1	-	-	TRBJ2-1	TGCAGTGCTAGTCGACGGGGTCAGCATGAGCAGTTCTTC	CSASRRGQHEQFF
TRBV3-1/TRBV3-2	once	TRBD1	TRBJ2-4	TGTGCCAGCAGCCCGCGAACCGGGACAGGTTTTGGCAAAAACATTCAGTACTTC	CASSPRTGTGFGKNIQYF
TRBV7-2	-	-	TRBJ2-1	TGTGCCAGCAGCTCGGGCTCCTACAATGAGCAGTTCTTC	CASSSGSYNEQFF
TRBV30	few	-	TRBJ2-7	TGTGCCTGGAAGACACCGCCTCTATACGAGCAGTACTTC	CAWKTPPLYEQYF
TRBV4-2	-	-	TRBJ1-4	TGTGCCAGCAGCCAAGTGAGCGCGGTGACCTTTCCTGGACTGTTTTTT	CASSQVSAVTFPGLFF
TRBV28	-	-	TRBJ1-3	TGTGCCAGCAGTTCCCGCCCGGGCTCTGGAAACACCATATATTTT	CASSSRPGSGNTIYF
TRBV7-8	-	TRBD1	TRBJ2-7	TGTGCCAGCAGCTTTTTAGTTGGGCTCGCCGACAGGGGGCGAGAATACGAGCAGTACTTC	CASSFLVGLADRGREYEQYF
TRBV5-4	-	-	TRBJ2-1	TGTGCCAGCAGAGTAGCCAATGAGCAGTTCTTC	CASRVANEQFF
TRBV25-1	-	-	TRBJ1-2	TGTGCCAGCAGTGAATATGGGGGGGCTGGCTACACCTTC	CASSEYGGAGYTF
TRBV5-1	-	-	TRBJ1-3	TGCGCCAGCAGCTCGGACAGTATCTTCTCTGGAAACACCATATATTTT	CASSSDSIFSGNTIYF
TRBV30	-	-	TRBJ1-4	TGTGCCTGGAGTGTAGGGCAGGGAAATGAAAAACTGTTTTTT	CAWSVGQGNEKLFF
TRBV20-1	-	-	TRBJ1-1	TGCAGTCGAGCAGGGAAGACTGAAGCTTTCTTT	CSRAGKTEAFF
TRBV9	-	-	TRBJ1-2	TGTGCCAGCAGCGATAACAGGCGATATGGCTACACCTTC	CASSDNRRYGYTF
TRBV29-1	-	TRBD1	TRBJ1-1	TGCAGCGCCGTTGCCGGGACAGGGATGAACACTGAAGCTTTCTTT	CSAVAGTGMNTEAFF
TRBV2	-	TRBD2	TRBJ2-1	TGTGCCAGCATGCGGGACTACCAGTACAATGAGCAGTTCTTC	CASMRDYQYNEQFF
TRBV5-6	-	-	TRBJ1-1	TGTGCCAGCAGCTTTTCCAGGAACACTGAAGCTTTCTTT	CASSFSRNTEAFF
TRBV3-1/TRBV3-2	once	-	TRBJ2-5	TGTGCCAGCAGCCAAGAGCCGGGGTTTAGCCAAGAGACCCAGTACTTC	CASSQEPGFSQETQYF
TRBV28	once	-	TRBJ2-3	TGTGCCAGCAGTTTCTACGGCAGGGGGGGCACAGATACGCAGTATTTT	CASSFYGRGGTDTQYF
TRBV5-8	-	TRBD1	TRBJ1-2	TGTGCCAGCAGCTTGGGGGACAGGGGCTATGGCTACACCTTC	CASSLGDRGYGYTF
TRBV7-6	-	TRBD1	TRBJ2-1	TGTGCCAGCAGCCCTCTCTACAGGGGGCGGGCCCATGAGCAGTTCTTC	CASSPLYRGRAHEQFF
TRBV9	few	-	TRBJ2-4	TGTGCCAGCAGCGTAGATCCGGTCCTAGCCAAAAACATTCAGTACTTC	CASSVDPVLAKNIQYF
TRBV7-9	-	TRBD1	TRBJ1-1	TGTGCCAGCAGCTCTCAGGGGGTCCCGAGCACTGAAGCTTTCTTT	CASSSQGVPSTEAFF
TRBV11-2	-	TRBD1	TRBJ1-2	TGTGCCAGCAGCGCGACAGGGATAGGCGGCTACACCTTC	CASSATGIGGYTF
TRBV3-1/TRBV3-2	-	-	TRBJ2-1	TGTGCCAGCAGCCCGATAAGGGGCAGGGCCCTAGGGGATGAGCAGTTCTTC	CASSPIRGRALGDEQFF
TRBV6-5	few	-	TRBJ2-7	TGTGCCAGCAGTTACGGGGGGGGCCCCTACGAGCAGTACTTC	CASSYGGGPYEQYF
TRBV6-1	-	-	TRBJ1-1	TGTGCCAGCAGTGAAGTGGGCACGAACACTGAAGCTTTCTTT	CASSEVGTNTEAFF
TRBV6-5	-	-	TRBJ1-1	TGTGCCAGCCGACAACTGAACACTGAAGCTTTCTTT	CASRQLNTEAFF
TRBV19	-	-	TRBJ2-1	TGTGCCACAGGGACTTCCACTTGGGAGCAGTTCTTC	CATGTSTWEQFF
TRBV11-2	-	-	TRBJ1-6	TGTGCCAGCAGCCCACGGGGACAATTCAATTCACCCCTCCACTTT	CASSPRGQFNSPLHF
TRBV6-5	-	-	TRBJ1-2	TGTGCCAGCATCGGTAGGGGCACCATAAACTATGGCTACACCTTC	CASIGRGTINYGYTF
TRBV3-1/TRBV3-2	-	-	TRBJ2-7	TGTGCCAGCAGCCAATACAGGGTTTCCTACGAGCAGTACTTC	CASSQYRVSYEQYF
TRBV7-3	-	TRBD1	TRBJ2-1	TGTGCCAGCAGCCCCCCCGGGACAGGGACAATATACAATGAGCAGTTCTTC	CASSPPGTGTIYNEQFF
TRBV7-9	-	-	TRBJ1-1	TGTGCCAGCAGCTTAAGAGGTTTAAACACTGAAGCTTTCTTT	CASSLRGLNTEAFF
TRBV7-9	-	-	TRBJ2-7	TGTGCCAGCAGCGCGGACATTACCTACGAGCAGTACTTC	CASSADITYEQYF
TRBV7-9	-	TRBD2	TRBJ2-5	TGTGCCAGCAGTTTCGTAGCGGGAGGCGGGGAGACCCAGTACTTC	CASSFVAGGGETQYF
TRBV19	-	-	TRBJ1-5	TGTGCCAGTACCAGGACAGTAACCTATAGCAATCAGCCCCAGCATTTT	CASTRTVTYSNQPQHF
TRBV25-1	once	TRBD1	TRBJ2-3	TGTGCCAGCAGTGCACAGGGGGCTGTAGATACGCAGTATTTT	CASSAQGAVDTQYF
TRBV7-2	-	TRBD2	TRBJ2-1	TGTGCCAGCAGCCCGCCTAGCGGGAGGGCCCTCGATGAGCAGTTCTTC	CASSPPSGRALDEQFF
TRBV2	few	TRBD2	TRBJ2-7	TGTGCCAGCAGTGAACGTGGACTAGCGGTCTACGAGCAGTACTTC	CASSERGLAVYEQYF
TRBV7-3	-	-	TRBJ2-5	TGTGCCAGCAGCTCTAGCTTCCAAGAGACCCAGTACTTC	CASSSSFQETQYF
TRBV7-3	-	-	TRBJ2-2	TGTGCCAGCAGCTCCCCCGAGGGGGACGTTACCGGGGAGCTGTTTTTT	CASSSPEGDVTGELFF